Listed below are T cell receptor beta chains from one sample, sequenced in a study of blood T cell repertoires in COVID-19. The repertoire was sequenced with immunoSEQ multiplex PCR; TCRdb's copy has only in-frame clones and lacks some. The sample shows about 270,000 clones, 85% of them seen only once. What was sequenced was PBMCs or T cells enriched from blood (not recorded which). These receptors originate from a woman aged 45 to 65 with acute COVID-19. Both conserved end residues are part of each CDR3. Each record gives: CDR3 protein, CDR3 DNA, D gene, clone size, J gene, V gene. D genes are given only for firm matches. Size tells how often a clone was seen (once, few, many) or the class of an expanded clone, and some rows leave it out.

CAWNRDRGYGYTF	TGTGCCTGGAACCGGGACAGGGGCTATGGCTACACCTTC	TRBD1	-	TRBJ1-2	TRBV30
CASSVAGGGGYEQYF	TGTGCCAGCAGCGTAGCAGGGGGAGGTGGCTACGAGCAGTACTTC	-	-	TRBJ2-7	TRBV9
CASSEQTGVRDTQYF	TGTGCCAGCAGTGAACAGACAGGGGTGAGGGATACGCAGTATTTT	TRBD1	-	TRBJ2-3	TRBV6-1
CASSWSRGPDQPQHF	TGTGCCAGCAGTTGGAGCAGGGGGCCCGATCAGCCCCAGCATTTT	TRBD1	-	TRBJ1-5	TRBV6-2/TRBV6-3
CASSQVTRNTGELFF	TGTGCCAGCAGCCAAGTAACAAGGAACACCGGGGAGCTGTTTTTT	-	-	TRBJ2-2	TRBV14
CASSLYRSGTDTQYF	TGTGCCAGCAGCTTGTATCGGTCGGGCACAGATACGCAGTATTTT	-	-	TRBJ2-3	TRBV5-4
CASSHGQGTYEQYF	TGTGCCAGCAGCCATGGACAGGGGACCTACGAGCAGTACTTC	TRBD1	-	TRBJ2-7	TRBV6-2/TRBV6-3
CASSEGGQIWNTIYF	TGTGCCAGCAGTGAAGGGGGCCAGATCTGGAACACCATATATTTT	-	-	TRBJ1-3	TRBV6-1
CASSSLRGETQYF	TGTGCCAGCAGCTCACTTAGAGGGGAGACCCAGTACTTC	-	-	TRBJ2-5	TRBV7-2
CASSPQVPTASGNTIYF	TGTGCCAGCAGCCCCCAGGTGCCCACTGCCTCTGGAAACACCATATATTTT	-	-	TRBJ1-3	TRBV11-2
CARSPTSNTEAFF	TGTGCCAGAAGCCCCACATCGAACACTGAAGCTTTCTTT	-	-	TRBJ1-1	TRBV7-5
CASSATKGAGYEQYF	TGTGCCAGCAGTGCCACGAAGGGGGCAGGGTACGAGCAGTACTTC	TRBD1	-	TRBJ2-7	TRBV2
CASSEAPSGTIYF	TGTGCCAGCAGTGAGGCCCCGTCGGGCACCATATATTTT	-	once	TRBJ1-3	TRBV2
CASSRPGGRNYEQYF	TGTGCCAGCAGCAGGCCCGGGGGGAGGAACTACGAGCAGTACTTC	TRBD2	-	TRBJ2-7	TRBV7-2
CASSAQTGPGGYTF	TGTGCCAGCAGCGCACAGACAGGCCCTGGTGGCTACACCTTC	-	-	TRBJ1-2	TRBV9
CASRRAGQPNYEQYF	TGTGCCAGCAGAAGGGCGGGACAGCCTAACTACGAGCAGTACTTC	-	-	TRBJ2-7	TRBV2
CASSFSGSGEAFF	TGTGCCAGCAGCTTCAGCGGTAGCGGCGAAGCTTTCTTT	-	-	TRBJ1-1	TRBV11-3
CASSRDRPGTVNTEAFF	TGTGCCAGCAGCAGAGACCGTCCGGGGACAGTGAACACTGAAGCTTTCTTT	-	once	TRBJ1-1	TRBV21-1
CASIRAGNTIYF	TGTGCCAGCATCAGGGCCGGAAACACCATATATTTT	-	-	TRBJ1-3	TRBV12-3/TRBV12-4
CASSLGQGAYEQYF	TGTGCCAGCAGCCTGGGACAGGGGGCATACGAGCAGTACTTC	TRBD1	-	TRBJ2-7	TRBV7-2
CASSSSDRGFEAFF	TGTGCCAGCAGCTCCTCGGACAGGGGGTTTGAAGCTTTCTTT	TRBD1	-	TRBJ1-1	TRBV6-5
CASSPSKPGGYNEQFF	TGTGCCAGCAGTCCCTCCAAGCCCGGTGGTTACAATGAGCAGTTCTTC	-	-	TRBJ2-1	TRBV27
CASSPLSGGPYEQFF	TGTGCCAGCAGCCCTCTGTCGGGGGGGCCCTATGAGCAGTTCTTC	TRBD2	-	TRBJ2-1	TRBV7-8
CASSPGHGYEQYF	TGTGCCAGCTCACCGGGGCACGGCTACGAGCAGTACTTC	-	-	TRBJ2-7	TRBV18
CASSWRGRDQETQYF	TGTGCCAGCAGCTGGAGGGGACGGGATCAAGAGACCCAGTACTTC	-	-	TRBJ2-5	TRBV13
CASSQGFGSPLHF	TGTGCCAGCAGCCAGGGATTCGGTTCACCCCTCCACTTT	-	once	TRBJ1-6	TRBV12-3/TRBV12-4
CASSPGGTPTQYF	TGTGCCAGCAGCCCAGGAGGGACTCCTACGCAGTATTTT	-	few	TRBJ2-3	TRBV7-9
CASSFGGDTEAFF	TGCGCCAGCAGCTTCGGGGGGGACACTGAAGCTTTCTTT	-	-	TRBJ1-1	TRBV5-1
CASSLEWAGGPTHTGYTF	TGTGCCAGCAGCTTAGAATGGGCAGGGGGCCCAACACACACTGGCTACACCTTC	TRBD1	-	TRBJ1-2	TRBV13
CASSYGGGDEQFF	TGTGCCAGCAGCTACGGGGGTGGGGATGAGCAGTTCTTC	-	-	TRBJ2-1	TRBV7-9
CAWSVAGAGEAFF	TGTGCCTGGAGTGTAGCGGGGGCAGGTGAAGCTTTCTTT	-	-	TRBJ1-1	TRBV30
CSVTGQSMNTEAFF	TGCAGCGTTACGGGACAGTCCATGAACACTGAAGCTTTCTTT	TRBD1	-	TRBJ1-1	TRBV29-1
CASSLRDSAGYGYTF	TGTGCCAGCAGCCTCCGGGACTCCGCCGGGTATGGCTACACCTTC	-	-	TRBJ1-2	TRBV7-8
CASSPPAQPQHF	TGTGCCAGCTCACCACCGGCTCAGCCCCAGCATTTT	-	-	TRBJ1-5	TRBV18
CASSLATGQTTNTEAFF	TGCGCCAGCAGCTTGGCCACCGGACAAACGACGAACACTGAAGCTTTCTTT	-	-	TRBJ1-1	TRBV5-1
CASSLRGNTEAFF	TGTGCCAGCAGCCTCAGGGGGAACACTGAAGCTTTCTTT	-	-	TRBJ1-1	TRBV12-3/TRBV12-4
CASSHGTVRAKLFF	TGCGCCAGCAGCCACGGGACAGTTCGGGCCAAACTGTTTTTT	TRBD1	-	TRBJ1-4	TRBV5-1
CASTERARQGAKATNEKLFF	TGTGCCAGCACGGAAAGGGCCCGACAGGGGGCGAAAGCAACTAATGAAAAACTGTTTTTT	TRBD1	-	TRBJ1-4	TRBV27
CASSLEVSGGHNTGELFF	TGTGCCAGCAGCTTAGAAGTTAGCGGGGGCCACAACACCGGGGAGCTGTTTTTT	TRBD2	-	TRBJ2-2	TRBV7-6
CASSALSSGNTIYF	TGTGCCAGCAGTGCCCTGAGCTCTGGAAACACCATATATTTT	-	-	TRBJ1-3	TRBV6-2/TRBV6-3
CASSLDGTGSRANEQYF	TGTGCCAGCAGCTTAGACGGGACAGGGAGTCGAGCTAACGAGCAGTACTTC	TRBD1	-	TRBJ2-7	TRBV7-2
CSVEGQTYGYTF	TGCAGCGTTGAGGGCCAGACGTATGGCTACACCTTC	-	-	TRBJ1-2	TRBV29-1
CASSEMRGGTEAFF	TGCGCCAGCAGCGAAATGAGGGGGGGGACTGAAGCTTTCTTT	-	-	TRBJ1-1	TRBV4-1
CASSVGQGNEQFF	TGTGCCAGCAGCGTGGGACAGGGGAATGAGCAGTTCTTC	TRBD1	-	TRBJ2-1	TRBV9
CASGLETTGPGPQHF	TGTGCTAGTGGTTTGGAAACAACAGGGCCGGGGCCCCAGCATTTT	-	-	TRBJ1-5	TRBV12-5
CASSIGPGTGVGYTF	TGTGCCAGTAGTATAGGTCCCGGGACAGGGGTCGGCTACACCTTC	TRBD1	-	TRBJ1-2	TRBV19
CASSLTGFTEAFF	TGTGCCAGCAGTCTGACAGGGTTCACTGAAGCTTTCTTT	TRBD1	-	TRBJ1-1	TRBV6-5
CASSSWTSDYNEQFF	TGTGCCAGCAGTTCCTGGACTAGCGATTACAATGAGCAGTTCTTC	TRBD2	-	TRBJ2-1	TRBV5-4
CASSFRDSRTEAFF	TGTGCCAGCAGCTTCCGGGACAGTCGAACTGAAGCTTTCTTT	TRBD1	-	TRBJ1-1	TRBV7-2
CASSQAGYGEAFF	TGTGCCAGCAGCCAAGCAGGGTACGGTGAAGCTTTCTTT	-	few	TRBJ1-1	TRBV3-1/TRBV3-2
CAWSVNGNTEAFF	TGTGCCTGGAGTGTAAACGGGAACACTGAAGCTTTCTTT	-	-	TRBJ1-1	TRBV30
CASSYMGGGVQETQYF	TGTGCCAGCAGTTACATGGGCGGGGGGGTCCAAGAGACCCAGTACTTC	TRBD2	-	TRBJ2-5	TRBV6-5
CASSQVQGKSYNSPLHF	TGTGCCAGCAGCCAAGTACAGGGGAAATCCTATAATTCACCCCTCCACTTT	TRBD1	-	TRBJ1-6	TRBV3-1/TRBV3-2
CASSHGRGWDTEAFF	TGCGCCAGCAGCCACGGCAGGGGGTGGGACACTGAAGCTTTCTTT	TRBD1	-	TRBJ1-1	TRBV5-1
CASSQDGKYQETQYF	TGTGCCAGCAGCCAAGACGGGAAATACCAAGAGACCCAGTACTTC	-	-	TRBJ2-5	TRBV14
CASSLAFGRGYGYTF	TGCGCCAGCAGCTTGGCCTTTGGCAGGGGATATGGCTACACCTTC	-	-	TRBJ1-2	TRBV5-1
CASRSGTGGSYEQYF	TGTGCCAGCAGGTCCGGGACAGGGGGCTCCTACGAGCAGTACTTC	TRBD1	-	TRBJ2-7	TRBV6-5
CASSQRPYNQPQHF	TGTGCCAGCAGTCAGCGACCATACAATCAGCCCCAGCATTTT	-	-	TRBJ1-5	TRBV2
CASSLDRVGYTF	TGCGCCAGCAGCTTGGACAGGGTTGGCTACACCTTC	-	-	TRBJ1-2	TRBV5-1